This T cell receptor beta chain was documented in a study of cytomegalovirus exposure and HLA in healthy donors. Across the study: Genotyping showed roughly 83% of approximately 430 donors falling in the Caucasian-associated ancestry cluster.

General study results and limits: As confirmed in vitro, a few CMV-associated chains were specific for CMV antigens.

PCR involved 60 Vbeta and 13 Jbeta primers. TCRdb keeps only in-frame clones here, not all; method: immunoSEQ multiplex PCR. The sample records 150,000 to 200,000 clones, around 72% being singletons. On this clone: Its target is unknown.

This TCR derives from a man in his forties or fifties in good health and CMV-seronegative. The sequenced sample was PBMCs.

CDR3: CASSSDRTSYNSPLHF. The CDR3, as DNA: TGTGCCAGCAGTTCGGACAGGACCTCCTATAATTCACCCCTCCACTTT. This chain joins TRBV6-6 and TRBJ1-6; 7 nucleotides agree with TRBD1. V shed 4 bases, J shed 0 bases, and the junction held 3 bases outside the gene matches. CDR1 is MNHNY and CDR2 is SVGAGI in the germline V gene (reference sequence). CDR3 length: 16 residues.